The 24 T cell receptor beta chains below all came from one sample that was sequenced in a study of regulatory T cells in long-lasting Graves disease. HTBI primers from iRepertoire and Arm-PCR of CDR3 regions yielded the TCR beta libraries. TCRdb recomputed calls from the multiplex PCR reads with MiXCR, one row per CDR3 protein. The sample lists a few hundred thousand distinct CDR3 sequences, less than 25% occurring once. The time point was: persistent/refractory GD, antithyroid drugs over 5 years with positive TRAb. Following extraction of RNA from PBMCs, that RNA was used to make the TCR library. This specimen consisted of peripheral blood mononuclear cells (PBMCs), obtained when the disease was refractory, from a patient treated with antithyroid drugs. The receptors were sampled from a female donor with Graves disease.

Ten or more counts support this clonotype. V and J are TRBV5-5 and TRBJ2-7; the D is unclear. CDR1 and CDR2 from the germline V gene are SGHKS and YYEKEE (reference sequence). V lost 4 bases to trimming and J lost 4 bases, with 15 bases between them. CDR3 size: 14 residues. The CDR3 sequence is CASSPWNRRYEQYF. The CDR3 region has the DNA TGTGCCAGCAGCCCCTGGAACAGACGATACGAGCAGTACTTC. The complete variable domain, with remaining parts taken from reference TRBV5-5 and TRBJ2-7, reads DAGVTQSPTHLIKTRGQQVTLRCSPISGHKSVSWYQQVLGQGPQFIFQYYEKEERGRGNFPDRFSARQFPNYSSELNVNALLLGDSALYLCASSPWNRRYEQYFGPGTRLTVT.

This clonotype has at least ten counts. The V gene is TRBV7-2, the J gene TRBJ1-2; D gene ambiguous. This CDR3 has 11 residues. With 4 bases removed from V and 3 bases from J, the gap between germline ends came to 3 bases. Germline CDR1 is SGHTA and CDR2 is FQGNSA. The CDR3 protein is CASSSDYGYTF. The CDR3 nucleotides read TGTGCCAGCAGCTCCGACTATGGCTACACCTTC.

This clonotype was detected a few times. This CDR3 reads CASSLIATGTYGYTF. CDR3 bases: TGTGCCAGCAGCTTAATTGCGACAGGGACATATGGCTACACCTTC. The chain recombines TRBV7-2 with TRBJ1-2, with 7 bases identical to TRBD1. CDR3 length equals 15 residues. The V gene's germline CDR1 is SGHTA and CDR2 FQGNSA. V gave up 2 bases and J gave up 5 bases; unmatched junction bases: 8.

This clonotype was detected many times. V and J are TRBV7-9 and TRBJ2-7; 9 nucleotides align to TRBD1. The CDR3 runs 15 residues. Germline trimming cut 4 bases from V and 3 bases from J; bases unmatched to any gene: 7. In germline, CDR1 is SEHNR, CDR2 FQNEAQ (reference sequence). DNA for the CDR3: TGTGCCAGCAGCTCGAGGACAGGGGAAGGCTACGAGCAGTACTTC. Protein: CASSSRTGEGYEQYF.

The chain uses TRBV13 and TRBJ1-1; weak D call: TRBD1 (5 bases). The CDR3 sequence is 16 residues long. The germline CDR1 and CDR2 sequences are PRHDT and FYEKMQ (reference sequence). Trimming cost V 2 bases and J 2 bases, with 15 bases left between them. The CDR3 coding sequence is TGTGCCAGCAGCTTATGGGGCGGATCCCACAACACTGAAGCTTTCTTT. Its protein is CASSLWGGSHNTEAFF.

This chain joins TRBV30 and TRBJ1-5; weak D call: TRBD1 (5 bases). The CDR3 loop spans 16 amino acids. Germline lookup yields CDR1 GTSNPN and CDR2 SVGIG (reference sequence). V lost 2 bases, J lost 7 bases, and 21 bases lay in between. The CDR3 DNA sequence: TGTGCCTGGAGTACCCGCCCTTTGGGGGGGGACCAGCCCCAGCATTTT. This encodes CAWSTRPLGGDQPQHF.

This clonotype has ten or more counts. The chain links TRBV7-2 to TRBJ1-1; no clear D. In germline, CDR1 is SGHTA, CDR2 FQGNSA. CDR3 length: 13 amino acids. V was clipped by 2 bases and J by 1 base, with 5 bases between them. In DNA form, the CDR3 reads TGTGCCAGCAGCTTACGGGCGAACACTGAAGCTTTCTTT. Translated: CASSLRANTEAFF.

This clonotype showed up many times. The chain uses TRBV6-1 and TRBJ1-5, with D unresolved. Germline-derived CDR1 and CDR2 are MNHNS and SASEGT. The CDR3 is 15 residues long. Trimming pared 6 bases from V and 0 bases from J, leaving 12 bases between. The CDR3 bases are TGTGCCAGCAGACCCCGGGCAGTTAGCAATCAGCCCCAGCATTTT. Residues: CASRPRAVSNQPQHF.

This clonotype appeared a single time. The chain has TRBV30 and TRBJ1-2; 7 bases map to TRBD1. V shed 0 bases and J 6 bases; nucleotides not matched to a gene: 4. CDR3 length equals 13 residues. CDR1 is GTSNPN, CDR2 SVGIG, per germline (reference sequence). The CDR3 DNA reads TGTGCCTGGAGTGTAAAGGGGGCGAATGGCTACACCTTC. It specifies CAWSVKGANGYTF.

This chain joins TRBV7-9 and TRBJ1-3; D gene unclear. The CDR3 sequence is 14 residues long. Germline assignment: CDR1 SEHNR and CDR2 FQNEAQ (reference sequence). Trimming stripped 1 base from V and 4 bases from J, with 8 bases between. The CDR3 DNA follows: TGTGCCAGCAGCTTAGGATCGGACGGAAACACCATATATTTT. Its translation: CASSLGSDGNTIYF. Supplemented by reference TRBV7-9 and TRBJ1-3, the full variable domain reads DTGVSQNPRHKITKRGQNVTFRCDPISEHNRLYWYRQTLGQGPEFLTYFQNEAQLEKSRLLSDRFSAERPKGSFSTLEIQRTEQGDSAMYLCASSLGSDGNTIYFGEGSWLTVV.

At least ten counts were recorded for this clonotype. This chain links TRBV12-3 or TRBV12-4 with TRBJ1-5; D unresolved. Trimming left V 2 bases short and J 1 base short, with 3 bases between. The CDR3 contains 13 residues. For the CDR3, the DNA is TGTGCCAGCAGTTTAAACAGCAATCAGCCCCAGCATTTT. Its translation: CASSLNSNQPQHF.

This chain uses TRBV27 with TRBJ2-7; the match to TRBD2 covers 8 bases. V shed 5 bases and J 3 bases; nucleotides not matched to a gene: 9. Per the germline V gene, CDR1 is MNHEY and CDR2 is SMNVEV (reference sequence). The CDR3 spans 15 residues. This chain's CDR3 is CASSPHSGTHYEQYF. CDR3 sequence (DNA): TGTGCCAGCAGTCCCCATAGCGGGACCCACTACGAGCAGTACTTC.

The sample holds one count of this clonotype. The gene calls are TRBV6-2 or TRBV6-3 and TRBJ2-1; possibly TRBD2 for D (6 bases). The CDR3 spans 10 residues. Germline lookup yields CDR1 MNHEY and CDR2 SVGEGT. The V gene lost 10 bases and the J gene lost 9 bases, with 10 bases spanning the gap. CDR3: CATTSSEQFF. In nucleotides, the CDR3 is TGTGCCACCACTAGCAGTGAGCAGTTCTTC.

This clonotype showed up many times. This rearrangement joins TRBV2 to TRBJ1-1; D is unresolved. Deletions cut 6 bases from V and 0 bases from J, with 14 bases between. Per germline, CDR1 SNHLY and CDR2 FYNNEI. The CDR3 is made up of 15 amino acids. CDR3: CASRDSFYLNTEAFF. The DNA of the CDR3 is TGTGCCAGCAGAGACTCGTTCTATCTGAACACTGAAGCTTTCTTT.

This clonotype was counted ten times or more. The chain is built from TRBV20-1 and TRBJ1-2; a weak D match, TRBD1 (5 bases). The CDR3 runs to 12 residues. Trimming removed 3 bases at V and 1 base at J, with 6 bases between. CDR1 and CDR2 (germline): DFQATT, SNEGSKA (reference sequence). The CDR3 sequence: CSASDSNYGYTF. CDR3 coding DNA: TGCAGTGCTAGTGACAGTAACTATGGCTACACCTTC.

This clonotype was counted ten times or more. The chain uses TRBV12-3 or TRBV12-4 and TRBJ1-2; D not certain. Trimming pared 2 bases from V and 5 bases from J, leaving 6 bases between. This CDR3 comprises 12 residues. CDR3 bases: TGTGCCAGCAGTTTATATATGTATGGCTACACCTTC. Translation: CASSLYMYGYTF.

This clonotype occurred many times. This chain uses TRBV12-3 or TRBV12-4 with TRBJ1-1; tentatively, D is TRBD1 (5 bases). V shed 3 bases and J shed 8 bases, with 22 bases lying between them. The CDR3 is 16 residues long. CDR3 nucleotide sequence: TGTGCCAGCAGTTTGACCCGCACGGGGGACCCGGGGGAAGCTTTCTTT. Its protein product is CASSLTRTGDPGEAFF.

V is TRBV6-1 and J is TRBJ2-7; perhaps D is TRBD1 or TRBD2 (5 bases each). V lost 6 bases to trimming and J lost 0 bases, with 12 bases between them. CDR3 length equals 14 residues. CDR1 MNHNS and CDR2 SASEGT come from the germline V gene. In DNA, the CDR3 is TGTGCCAGCAGCTGGGGGTGGGCCTCCTACGAGCAGTACTTC. The encoded protein is CASSWGWASYEQYF.

The chain combines TRBV6-2 or TRBV6-3 with TRBJ2-7, with 7 bases lining up with TRBD1. CDR1 and CDR2 from the germline V gene are MNHEY and SVGEGT. After removal of 3 bases from V and 2 bases from J, the junction contained 10 bases not matched to a gene. The CDR3 is 16 residues long. Here the CDR3 reads CASSYTVGTEAYEQYF. In nucleotides, the CDR3 is TGTGCCAGCAGTTATACAGTCGGGACAGAGGCCTACGAGCAGTACTTC.

This clonotype was seen ten or more times. The chain couples TRBV12-3 or TRBV12-4 to TRBJ1-2, with a possible D match to TRBD1 (6 bases). CDR3 length: 16 residues. V lost 3 bases and J 8 bases, leaving 22 bases between the germline ends. This CDR3 reads CASSLGGLEGKRGYTF. In DNA, the CDR3 is TGTGCCAGCAGTTTGGGGGGGCTCGAGGGAAAACGCGGCTACACCTTC.

This rearrangement joins TRBV28 to TRBJ2-7; 9 bases align to TRBD1. The CDR3 has 14 residues. The germline V gene has CDR1 MDHEN and CDR2 SYDVKM. With V trimmed by 6 bases and J by 5 bases, 8 bases remained unmatched. DNA of the CDR3: TGTGCCAGCAGCACCGGGACAGGGTACCACGAGCAGTACTTC. It yields the protein CASSTGTGYHEQYF.

This clonotype was recorded many times. The chain uses TRBV20-1 and TRBJ1-5, with no clear D. From germline, CDR1 is DFQATT and CDR2 SNEGSKA (reference sequence). The CDR3 loop spans 13 amino acids. V was shortened by 4 bases and J by 2 bases, with 9 bases between the two germline ends. As DNA, the CDR3 is TGCAGTGCTATCAATCTCCGCAATCAGCCCCAGCATTTT. Its translation is CSAINLRNQPQHF.

CDR3: CSVKKMRASEAFF. The CDR3 region has the DNA TGCAGTGTAAAAAAGATGCGGGCCTCTGAAGCTTTCTTT. The rearrangement uses TRBV20-1 and TRBJ1-1; D not resolved. This CDR3 region has 13 residues. CDR1 is DFQATT and CDR2 is SNEGSKA in the germline V gene (reference sequence). V was pared by 7 bases and J by 6 bases, with 18 bases between.

As to this clonotype: A much larger clone lies a single base off, so this may be a read error. The V call is TRBV10-3, the J call TRBJ2-5; TRBD1 is a possible D gene (5 bases). The length of the CDR3 is 14 residues. Per the germline V gene, CDR1 is ENHRY and CDR2 is SYGVKD. Trimming removed 2 bases at V and 4 bases at J, with 11 bases between. The CDR3 DNA sequence: TGTGCCATCAGTGAGGGGGCGAAGAGAGAGACCCAGTACTTC. It yields the protein CAISEGAKRETQYF.